This T cell receptor beta chain was identified in a study of cytomegalovirus exposure and HLA in healthy donors. Study-level results: TCR beta chains numbering more than 150 were designated cytomegalovirus-associated. A later look showed TCR association rates differing by HLA locus, highest for DRB1 and lowest for HLA-C.

J lost 1 base, V lost 0 bases, and 1 base had no gene match. Germline-derived CDR1 and CDR2 are LGHNA and YNFKEQ. There are 16 residues in the CDR3. Vbeta (60) and Jbeta (13) primers were used in the PCR. TCRdb's copy holds only in-frame clones and misses some; the assay was immunoSEQ multiplex PCR. The data show approximately 120,000 clones, approximately 78% seen once. In the case of this clone: Its antigen remains unknown.

The sequence derives from a man in his forties in good health and CMV-seronegative. The chain joins TRBV4-2 to TRBJ2-2, with 8 nucleotides matching TRBD1. Sample: PBMCs. The CDR3 DNA follows: TGTGCCAGCAGCCAAGATGGGACAGGGAACACCGGGGAGCTGTTTTTT. This sequence encodes CASSQDGTGNTGELFF.